The present TCR beta chain was sequenced within a study of persistence of HIV-infected CD4 T cells. CDR1 SGHTS and CDR2 YDEGEE come from the germline V gene. V lost 5 bases and J 0 bases, leaving 16 bases between the germline ends. The CDR3 covers 16 residues. Worth noting for this clone: Antigen specificity is unknown.

An overlapping HIV-1 Gag peptide pool stimulated these cells at roughly 1 ug/peptide/mL. Memory cells lacking CD40L and CD69 with high CD45RO were sorted. This was the immunoSEQ version 4 assay in survey mode. Clones were read by immunoSEQ multiplex PCR, and TCRdb kept only the in-frame ones, dropping some. Here the sample spans approximately 39,000 clones, 82% being singletons. Sequences were derived from cultured CD4+ T cells from PBMCs, sampled from a patient who received antiretroviral therapy. The TCR was taken from an adult with HIV. The donor label of this sample is uncertain. The chain carries TRBV5-8 and TRBJ2-3; tentatively, D is TRBD1 or TRBD2 (6 bases each). The CDR3 spells CASSPSLGGSTDTQYF. The DNA of the CDR3 is TGTGCCAGCAGTCCCTCCCTAGGGGGGAGCACAGATACGCAGTATTTT.